The next 30 T cell receptor beta chains were all read from a single sample in a study of T cells in Graves' hyperthyroidism and ophthalmopathy. From RNA transcripts, TCR beta CDR3 regions were amplified. The HTBI primer set served for first-round RT-PCR of the TCR CDR3. TCRdb reprocessed the multiplex PCR reads via MiXCR and lists one record per CDR3 protein. The data hold about 400,000 distinct CDR3 sequences, with 14% to 15% observed a single time. Source material: blood. The receptors here all came from a woman aged 30 to 39 with Graves' hyperthyroidism.

This clonotype was seen at least ten times. The rearrangement joins TRBV20-1 to TRBJ1-5; the match to TRBD1 covers 7 bases. V shed 2 bases, J shed 3 bases, and the junction held 4 bases outside the gene matches. CDR1 is DFQATT and CDR2 is SNEGSKA in the germline V gene (reference sequence). The CDR3 runs 14 residues. The DNA for the CDR3 is TGCAGTGCTAGATCGGACAGGTACAATCAGCCCCAGCATTTT. Amino acids: CSARSDRYNQPQHF.

The rearrangement uses TRBV20-1 and TRBJ2-3; 13 bases are shared with TRBD2. Per germline, CDR1 DFQATT and CDR2 SNEGSKA (reference sequence). The trim removed 6 bases at V and 2 bases at J, leaving 8 bases unmatched. The CDR3 is 16 amino acids. CDR3 region: CSAPPGTSGITDTQYF. The CDR3 DNA reads TGCAGTGCCCCACCCGGGACTAGCGGGATCACAGATACGCAGTATTTT.

There are many counts of this clonotype. This chain uses TRBV27 with TRBJ2-1, with TRBD2 identical over 9 bases. V lost 2 bases, J lost 6 bases, and 11 bases stayed unmatched. Germline-derived CDR1 and CDR2 are MNHEY and SMNVEV (reference sequence). The CDR3 is 17 residues long. The CDR3 DNA reads TGTGCCAGCAGTTTACTAGGGGCGGGTAGCGGGGGCAATGAGCAGTTCTTC. It translates to CASSLLGAGSGGNEQFF.

This clonotype has at least ten counts. This chain uses TRBV6-1 with TRBJ1-5, with D hard to call. The CDR3 runs to 15 residues. Per the germline V gene, CDR1 is MNHNS and CDR2 is SASEGT. The V gene lost 7 bases and the J gene lost 2 bases, with 15 bases spanning the gap. DNA for the CDR3: TGTGCCAGCACTCCAGTGCCCACAGGCAATCAGCCCCAGCATTTT. Protein product: CASTPVPTGNQPQHF.

This clonotype came up many times. The chain employs TRBV30 and TRBJ1-6, with 12 bases matching TRBD1. J gave up 9 bases and V 1 base, and 13 bases lay outside the gene matches. The CDR3 runs to 18 residues. Germline values: CDR1 GTSNPN, CDR2 SVGIG (reference sequence). The CDR3 DNA reads as TGTGCCTGGAGTGCCGGGGACAGGGGGCCTGAGTTGCGTTCACCCCTCCACTTT. As protein: CAWSAGDRGPELRSPLHF.

The chain uses TRBV5-1 and TRBJ2-1; 10 bases line up with TRBD2. V was pared by 9 bases and J by 2 bases, with 11 bases of the junction left unmatched. The CDR3 is made up of 16 amino acids. Germline V gene sequence: CDR1 SGHRS, CDR2 YFSETQ. Here the CDR3 reads CANKMLAGVTYNEQFF. The DNA for the CDR3 is TGCGCCAACAAGATGCTAGCGGGAGTAACCTACAATGAGCAGTTCTTC.

This clonotype was observed at least ten times. The J gene is TRBJ2-1, the V gene TRBV12-3 or TRBV12-4; D gene ambiguous. Trimming cost V 0 bases and J 6 bases, with 6 bases left between them. The CDR3 loop spans 13 amino acids. CDR3 in amino acids: CASSLALSNEQFF. The CDR3, as DNA: TGTGCCAGCAGTTTAGCCTTATCCAATGAGCAGTTCTTC.

The V and J genes are TRBV4-1 and TRBJ2-1; 7 positions agree with TRBD2. The CDR3 length is 13 residues. V was pared by 2 bases and J by 8 bases, with 3 bases of the junction left unmatched. Germline CDR1 MGHRA, CDR2 YSYEKL. The CDR3: CASSQMTSYEQFF. DNA of the CDR3: TGCGCCAGCAGCCAAATGACTAGCTATGAGCAGTTCTTC.

V is TRBV11-2 and J is TRBJ2-7; 8 bases map to TRBD1. The CDR3 contains 15 residues. The germline V gene encodes CDR1 SGHAT and CDR2 FQNNGV. V was pared by 3 bases and J by 0 bases, with 4 bases of the junction left unmatched. CDR3 in DNA: TGTGCCAGCAGCTTCGGACAGGGATTCTCCTACGAGCAGTACTTC. Encoded protein: CASSFGQGFSYEQYF.

J is TRBJ2-2 and V is TRBV7-2; 8 bases map to TRBD2. V lost 2 bases to trimming and J lost 5 bases; unmatched junction nucleotides: 7. There are 16 residues in the CDR3. CDR1 is SGHTA and CDR2 is FQGNSA in the germline V gene. CDR3 protein: CASSLTAGGGTGELFF. For the CDR3, the DNA is TGTGCCAGCAGCTTAACGGCGGGAGGCGGAACCGGGGAGCTGTTTTTT.

In DNA, the CDR3 is TGTGCCAGCAGGGCATGGACTAGCGGGCGGAGTGAGCAGTTCTTC. It specifies CASRAWTSGRSEQFF. This chain links TRBV6-2 or TRBV6-3 with TRBJ2-1; 11 bases are a match to TRBD2. V lost 6 bases and J lost 9; bases outside the gene matches: 10. The germline V gene has CDR1 MNHEY and CDR2 SVGEGT. There are 15 residues in the CDR3.

This clonotype was found a few times. The CDR3 DNA sequence: TGTGCCAGCAGCTTAACCGGAGTAGCGGGAGGGCTACATGAGCAGTTCTTC. Protein product: CASSLTGVAGGLHEQFF. This chain joins TRBV7-2 and TRBJ2-1, with 11 bases aligning to TRBD2. From germline, CDR1 is SGHTA and CDR2 FQGNSA. J lost 8 bases, V lost 2 bases, and 11 bases had no gene match. The CDR3 runs 17 residues. Variable domain in full (rest from reference TRBV7-2 and TRBJ2-1): GAGVSQSPSNKVTEKGKDVELRCDPISGHTALYWYRQSLGQGLEFLIYFQGNSAPDKSGLPSDRFSAERTGGSVSTLTIQRTQQEDSAVYLCASSLTGVAGGLHEQFFGPGTRLTVL.

This clonotype showed up many times. The chain couples TRBV7-8 to TRBJ2-1; a possible D gene is TRBD2 (6 bases). This CDR3 has 15 amino acids. The germline V gene encodes CDR1 SGHVS and CDR2 FQNEAQ. Trimming removed 2 bases from V and 5 bases from J, with 13 bases in between. In nucleotides, the CDR3 is TGTGCCAGCAGCTTACAGGGCGGGATTAACAATGAGCAGTTCTTC. Its protein is CASSLQGGINNEQFF.

In this sample, this clonotype turned up a few times. V usage is TRBV6-5 and J usage is TRBJ2-3; 8 bases are a match to TRBD1. Per the germline V gene, CDR1 is MNHEY and CDR2 is SVGAGI. CDR3 length equals 17 residues. The V segment lost 5 bases and the J segment 1 base; nucleotides outside the gene matches: 11. The CDR3 DNA follows: TGTGCCAGCAGTATACTCACAGGGGGATCTCGCACAGATACGCAGTATTTT. It translates to CASSILTGGSRTDTQYF.

This clonotype appeared many times. This chain joins TRBV24-1 and TRBJ2-3; the match to TRBD2 covers 10 bases. CDR1 is KGHDR and CDR2 is SFDVKD in the germline V gene. CDR3 length equals 16 residues. V trimming: 6 bases; J trimming: 5 bases; junction bases outside the gene matches: 10. The CDR3: CATSLRTSGEGDTQYF. For the CDR3, the DNA is TGTGCCACCAGTCTTAGGACTAGCGGAGAAGGAGATACGCAGTATTTT.

The chain uses TRBV28 and TRBJ1-1; D is perhaps TRBD1 (5 bases). The CDR3 totals 15 residues. Germline lookup yields CDR1 MDHEN and CDR2 SYDVKM. Trimming removed 6 bases from V and 1 base from J, with 15 bases in between. The CDR3 region is CASRPSGGENTEAFF. The CDR3, as DNA: TGTGCCAGCAGACCCAGTGGAGGGGAGAACACTGAAGCTTTCTTT.

This chain links TRBV4-1 with TRBJ2-1; 9 bases are a match to TRBD2. The CDR3 spans 12 residues. Germline V gives CDR1 MGHRA, CDR2 YSYEKL. Trimming at V came to 4 bases and at J to 13 bases, leaving 5 bases not matched to a gene. As DNA, the CDR3 is TGCGCCAGCAGCCCCATAGCGGGAGACCAGTTCTTC. Encoded protein: CASSPIAGDQFF.

The genes are TRBV19 and TRBJ2-2, with TRBD1 identical over 7 bases. Trimming at V came to 10 bases and at J to 7 bases, leaving 12 bases not matched to a gene. The CDR3 has 14 amino acids. Germline CDR1 and CDR2: LNHDA and SQIVND (reference sequence). CDR3 in DNA: TGTGCCACAAGGGACAGTACAACGAACGGGGAGCTGTTTTTT. Its protein is CATRDSTTNGELFF.

This clonotype was detected ten times or more. The germline gene is not matched at one end of the junction; a read error may be the cause. The V and J genes are TRBV7-7 and TRBJ2-5; 10 positions agree with TRBD1. The CDR3 extends over 15 amino acids. Germline CDR1 is SSHAT and CDR2 is FNYEAQ (reference sequence). The CDR3 is CASSLGTGAKETQYF. The CDR3 DNA reads as TGTGCTAGCAGCTTAGGGACAGGGGCGAAAGAGACCCAGTACTTC.

V gene TRBV2 combines with J gene TRBJ2-2; D is possibly TRBD2 (6 bases). Germline-derived CDR1 and CDR2 are SNHLY and FYNNEI. Trimming left V 4 bases short and J 3 bases short, with 15 bases between. The CDR3 spans 16 residues. The CDR3 reads CASSVNGGRDTGELFF. As DNA, the CDR3 is TGTGCCAGCAGTGTAAACGGGGGAAGGGACACCGGGGAGCTGTTTTTT.

This clonotype came up many times. The gene calls are TRBV18 and TRBJ2-3, with 14 nucleotides matching TRBD2. Germline loops: CDR1 KGHSH, CDR2 LQKENI. The trim removed 5 bases at V and 0 bases at J, leaving 4 bases unmatched. This CDR3 is built from 17 residues. The CDR3 protein is CASSIGTSGSSTDTQYF. The DNA for the CDR3 is TGTGCCAGCTCAATCGGGACTAGCGGGAGTAGCACAGATACGCAGTATTTT.

Only a few counts were recorded for this clonotype. The chain links TRBV9 to TRBJ2-7; D possibly uses TRBD1 or TRBD2 (5 bases each). Germline V lookup: CDR1 SGDLS, CDR2 YYNGEE. CDR3 length equals 13 residues. V lost 0 bases and J lost 5, with 9 bases in between. DNA for the CDR3: TGTGCCAGCAGCGTAGGGTCGGGGCACGAGCAGTACTTC. It encodes CASSVGSGHEQYF.

The CDR3 DNA follows: TGCAGCGTTTTTGGGGGACTACCACCCTACGAGCAGTACTTC. Protein product: CSVFGGLPPYEQYF. The chain has TRBV29-1 and TRBJ2-7, with 7 bases that match TRBD2. Trimming removed 5 bases from V and 2 bases from J; junction bases left unmatched: 9. The germline V gene encodes CDR1 SQVTM and CDR2 ANQGSEA. The CDR3 is 14 residues long.

At least ten counts were recorded for this clonotype. The rearrangement uses TRBV12-3 or TRBV12-4 and TRBJ2-7; 11 nucleotides line up with TRBD2. Trimming at V came to 6 bases and at J to 6 bases, leaving 10 bases not matched to a gene. The CDR3 length is 15 residues. CDR3 DNA: TGTGCCAGCAGATCGACTAGCGGGAACTTTCTCGAGCAGTACTTC. Translating it yields CASRSTSGNFLEQYF.

This clonotype was counted at least ten times. The chain uses TRBV5-1 and TRBJ1-5; D not certain. The CDR3 length is 15 residues. Germline V CDR1 and CDR2: SGHRS, YFSETQ. Trimming took off 5 bases at V and 2 bases at J, with 14 bases between the two ends. For the CDR3, the DNA is TGCGCCAGCAGTATAGGCGGGATCGGCAATCAGCCCCAGCATTTT. It translates to CASSIGGIGNQPQHF.

The sample holds a few counts of this clonotype. This chain links TRBV10-2 with TRBJ2-7; 7 bases map to TRBD2. The trim removed 2 bases at V and 7 bases at J, leaving 14 bases unmatched. Germline CDR1 and CDR2: WSHSY and SAAADI. This CDR3 is built from 16 residues. CDR3: CASSEGVGGPMGEQYF. The DNA for the CDR3 is TGCGCCAGCAGTGAGGGTGTGGGAGGGCCAATGGGGGAGCAGTACTTC.

The chain couples TRBV4-1 to TRBJ2-7; TRBD1 might be the D (7 bases). The CDR3 extends over 16 amino acids. Germline assignment: CDR1 MGHRA and CDR2 YSYEKL. V was trimmed by 1 base and J by 0 bases, leaving 13 bases between them. The CDR3: CASSQARGETSYEQYF. Here the CDR3 DNA reads TGCGCCAGCAGCCAAGCCAGGGGGGAAACCTCCTACGAGCAGTACTTC.

This clonotype was seen repeatedly, ten times or more. This sequence joins TRBV2 and TRBJ2-2, with 9 bases fitting TRBD1. The junction had 4 bases not matched to a gene; V was cut back by 6 bases and J by 2 bases. Germline V CDR1 and CDR2: SNHLY, FYNNEI. This CDR3 is built from 15 residues. CDR3 residues: CASREGQGNTGELFF. CDR3 nucleotide sequence: TGTGCCAGCAGAGAGGGACAGGGAAACACCGGGGAGCTGTTTTTT.

The chain couples TRBV11-2 to TRBJ1-1, with D possibly being TRBD1 (5 bases). V was cut by 5 bases and J by 2 bases, with 12 bases left in between. CDR1 is SGHAT, CDR2 FQNNGV, per germline. The CDR3 spans 14 residues. The CDR3 loop reads CASSTGTLNTEAFF. The CDR3 region has the DNA TGTGCCAGCAGCACCGGGACCTTAAACACTGAAGCTTTCTTT.

This clonotype was picked up many times. The V gene is TRBV7-9, the J gene TRBJ2-7, with TRBD2 identical over 8 bases. The V gene end was trimmed by 2 bases and the J gene end by 0 bases; junction bases not matched to a gene: 9. Germline V lookup: CDR1 SEHNR, CDR2 FQNEAQ (reference sequence). This CDR3 has 17 amino acids. CDR3 in DNA: TGTGCCAGCAGCTTATGGCGAGCGGGAGCATACTCCTACGAGCAGTACTTC. Protein: CASSLWRAGAYSYEQYF.